These 12 T cell receptor beta chains were all obtained from the same sample, sequenced in a study of blood T cell repertoires in COVID-19. TCRdb's table, derived via immunoSEQ multiplex PCR, lists solely in-frame clones and lacks some. The repertoire holds 97,000 or so clones, with almost 80% as singletons. Sequenced material: peripheral blood. The receptors shown here come from a man aged 60 to 75 with active or convalescent COVID-19.

This chain uses TRBV7-2 with TRBJ1-3; 9 bases align to TRBD1. This CDR3 is built from 16 residues. With 2 bases clipped from V and 7 bases from J, the junction kept 9 bases outside the gene matches. The germline CDR1 and CDR2 sequences are SGHTA and FQGNSA. CDR3 in amino acids: CASSLNRGLLGNTIYF. The CDR3 region has the DNA TGTGCCAGCAGCTTAAACAGGGGGCTTTTGGGCAACACCATATATTTT.

The CDR3 region has the DNA TGTGCCAGCACCCCTTCTGGGACAGGGGGTAGGCATCAGCCCCAGCATTTT. Its translation is CASTPSGTGGRHQPQHF. The chain couples TRBV28 to TRBJ1-5; 11 nucleotides match TRBD1. Germline V gene data show CDR1 as MDHEN and CDR2 as SYDVKM. This CDR3 is built from 17 residues. Trimming cost V 7 bases and J 5 bases; bases outside gene matches: 13.

The chain links TRBV7-9 to TRBJ1-1, with TRBD1 as a possible D gene (5 bases). The CDR3 loop spans 15 amino acids. The germline V gene encodes CDR1 SEHNR and CDR2 FQNEAQ (reference sequence). Trimming removed 4 bases from V and 1 base from J, with 13 bases in between. CDR3 region: CASSSHRGKNTEAFF. CDR3 bases: TGTGCCAGCAGCTCCCACCGGGGGAAGAACACTGAAGCTTTCTTT.

This chain uses TRBV18 with TRBJ1-5; 10 nucleotides agree with TRBD1. V lost 2 bases, J lost 2 bases, and 6 bases stayed unmatched. In germline, CDR1 is KGHSH, CDR2 LQKENI. This CDR3 has 17 residues. CDR3: CASSPGQGVLGNQPQHF. CDR3 DNA sequence: TGTGCCAGCTCACCAGGACAGGGGGTATTAGGCAATCAGCCCCAGCATTTT. Looking up the rest from reference TRBV18 and TRBJ1-5 gives the full variable domain: NAGVMQNPRHLVRRRGQEARLRCSPMKGHSHVYWYRQLPEEGLKFMVYLQKENIIDESGMPKERFSAEFPKEGPSILRIQQVVRGDSAAYFCASSPGQGVLGNQPQHFGDGTRLSIL.

The chain recombines TRBV18 with TRBJ2-5, with D possibly being TRBD2 (5 bases). The germline V gene encodes CDR1 KGHSH and CDR2 LQKENI. Trimming removed 3 bases from V and 6 bases from J, with 14 bases in between. The CDR3 is made up of 14 amino acids. CDR3 bases: TGTGCCAGCTCACCCCCCGGGATCACGCAGACCCAGTACTTC. This translates into CASSPPGITQTQYF.

This CDR3 is CASSARLAGGGEAQYF. The CDR3 nucleotides read TGTGCCAGCAGCGCGAGACTAGCGGGAGGGGGGGAGGCCCAGTACTTC. J is TRBJ2-5 and V is TRBV7-2; 14 nucleotides line up with TRBD2. Per the germline V gene, CDR1 is SGHTA and CDR2 is FQGNSA. The CDR3 has 16 residues. V gave up 5 bases and J gave up 9 bases; unmatched junction bases: 11.

This chain links TRBV19 with TRBJ2-4; maybe TRBD2 (6 bases). The CDR3 covers 17 residues. The V end was cut by 1 base, the J end by 3 bases, with 16 bases between. Germline CDR1 LNHDA, CDR2 SQIVND (reference sequence). CDR3: CASSIGTTPLGKNIQYF. The CDR3, as DNA: TGTGCCAGTAGTATAGGGACTACCCCTTTAGGCAAAAACATTCAGTACTTC.

The chain employs TRBV7-2 and TRBJ2-4; no reliable D call. V shed 1 base and J shed 5 bases, with 12 bases lying between them. This CDR3 spans 15 amino acids. The germline V gene encodes CDR1 SGHTA and CDR2 FQGNSA. CDR3 loop: CASSLVGGGQNIQYF. In nucleotides, the CDR3 is TGTGCCAGCAGCTTAGTTGGCGGTGGCCAAAACATTCAGTACTTC. Drawing the rest from reference TRBV7-2 and TRBJ2-4, the complete variable domain is GAGVSQSPSNKVTEKGKDVELRCDPISGHTALYWYRQSLGQGLEFLIYFQGNSAPDKSGLPSDRFSAERTGGSVSTLTIQRTQQEDSAVYLCASSLVGGGQNIQYFGAGTRLSVL.

The CDR3 DNA reads TGTGCCAGCCCGTCGGTTCGGGACACCGGGGAGCTGTTTTTT. It yields the protein CASPSVRDTGELFF. The V call is TRBV6-5, the J call TRBJ2-2; D is unresolved. From germline, CDR1 is MNHEY and CDR2 SVGAGI. The CDR3 sequence is 14 residues long. V lost 8 bases and J 3 bases, leaving 13 bases between the germline ends.

A single count supports this clone. This chain connects TRBV27 to TRBJ2-2; TRBD1 matches at 7 bases. Germline V gene data show CDR1 as MNHEY and CDR2 as SMNVEV (reference sequence). The J segment lost 3 bases and the V segment lost 6 bases, leaving 4 bases of the junction unmatched. There are 14 residues in the CDR3. DNA of the CDR3: TGTGCCAGCAGAAGGGACAGATACACCGGGGAGCTGTTTTTT. It is translated as CASRRDRYTGELFF.

The chain uses TRBV6-6 and TRBJ2-7; D remains unclear. CDR1 and CDR2 (germline): MNHNY, SVGAGI (reference sequence). The CDR3 has 14 residues. Trimming stripped 6 bases from V and 0 bases from J, with 12 bases between. CDR3 sequence (DNA): TGTGCCAGCAGCTCCTTAGAATCCTCCTACGAGCAGTACGTC. It is translated as CASSSLESSYEQYV.

The J gene is TRBJ2-2, the V gene TRBV7-3, with D maybe TRBD1 (6 bases). The CDR3 extends over 15 amino acids. The germline gives CDR1 SGHTA, CDR2 FQGTGA. Trimming removed 5 bases from V and 1 base from J, with 11 bases in between. The CDR3 region has the DNA TGTGCCAGCAGCACCCGGACAGTGAACACCGGGGAGCTGTTTTTT. It is translated as CASSTRTVNTGELFF.